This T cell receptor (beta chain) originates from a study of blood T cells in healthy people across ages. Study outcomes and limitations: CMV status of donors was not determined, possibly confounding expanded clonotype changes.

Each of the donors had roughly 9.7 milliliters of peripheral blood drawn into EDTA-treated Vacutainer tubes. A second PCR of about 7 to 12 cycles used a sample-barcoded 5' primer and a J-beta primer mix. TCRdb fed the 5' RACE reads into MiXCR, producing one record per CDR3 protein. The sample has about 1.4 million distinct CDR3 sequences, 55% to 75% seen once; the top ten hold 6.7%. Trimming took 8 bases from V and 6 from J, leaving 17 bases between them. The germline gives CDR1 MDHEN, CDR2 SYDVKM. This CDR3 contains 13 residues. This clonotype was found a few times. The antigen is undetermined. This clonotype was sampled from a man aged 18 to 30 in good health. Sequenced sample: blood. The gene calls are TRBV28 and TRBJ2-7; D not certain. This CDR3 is CASATPGSPEQYF. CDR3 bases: TGTGCCAGCGCCACCCCGGGCAGTCCCGAGCAGTACTTC.